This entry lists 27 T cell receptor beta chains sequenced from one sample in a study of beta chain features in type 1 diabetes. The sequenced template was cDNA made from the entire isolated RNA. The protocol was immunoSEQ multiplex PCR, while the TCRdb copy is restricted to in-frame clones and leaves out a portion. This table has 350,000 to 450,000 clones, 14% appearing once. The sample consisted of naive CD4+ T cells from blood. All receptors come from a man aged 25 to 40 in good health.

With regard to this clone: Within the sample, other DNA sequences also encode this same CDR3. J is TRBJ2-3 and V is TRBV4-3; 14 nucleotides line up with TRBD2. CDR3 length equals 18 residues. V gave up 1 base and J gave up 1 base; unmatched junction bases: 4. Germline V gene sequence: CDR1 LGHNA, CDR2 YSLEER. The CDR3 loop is CASSQGLAGGPGTDTQYF. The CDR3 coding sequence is TGCGCCAGCAGCCAAGGACTAGCGGGAGGGCCGGGCACAGATACGCAGTATTTT.

The CDR3: CAWNLGQKNQPQHF. The CDR3 region has the DNA TGTGCCTGGAATCTGGGACAGAAAAATCAGCCCCAGCATTTT. The chain uses TRBV30 and TRBJ1-5; 7 nucleotides agree with TRBD1. Per the germline V gene, CDR1 is GTSNPN and CDR2 is SVGIG (reference sequence). Germline trimming cut 4 bases from V and 4 bases from J; bases unmatched to any gene: 7. The CDR3 has 14 residues.

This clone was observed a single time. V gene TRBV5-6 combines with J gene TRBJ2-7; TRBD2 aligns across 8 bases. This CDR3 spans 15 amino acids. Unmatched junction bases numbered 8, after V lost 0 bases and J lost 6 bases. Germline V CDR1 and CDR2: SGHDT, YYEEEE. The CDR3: CASSLVGREVAEQYV. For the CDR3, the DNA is TGTGCCAGCAGCTTGGTAGGGCGGGAGGTAGCCGAGCAGTACGTC.

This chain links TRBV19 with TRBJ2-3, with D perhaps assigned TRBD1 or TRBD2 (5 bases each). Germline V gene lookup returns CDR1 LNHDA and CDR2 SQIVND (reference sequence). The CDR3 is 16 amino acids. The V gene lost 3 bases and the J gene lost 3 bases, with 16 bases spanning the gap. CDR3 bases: TGTGCCAGTAGTATGGTGGGGCTGGGGGTGACAGATACGCAGTATTTT. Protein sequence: CASSMVGLGVTDTQYF.

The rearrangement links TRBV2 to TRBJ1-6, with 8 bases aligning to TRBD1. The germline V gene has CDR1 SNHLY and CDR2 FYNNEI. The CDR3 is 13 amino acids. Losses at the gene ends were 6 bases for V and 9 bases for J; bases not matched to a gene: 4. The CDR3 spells CASSRQGSSPLHF. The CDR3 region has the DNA TGTGCCAGCAGCAGACAGGGGAGTTCACCCCTCCACTTT.

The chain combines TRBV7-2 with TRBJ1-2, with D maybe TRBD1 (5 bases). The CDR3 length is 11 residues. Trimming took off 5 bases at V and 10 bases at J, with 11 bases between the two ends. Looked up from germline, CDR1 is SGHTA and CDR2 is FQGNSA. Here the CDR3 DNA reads TGTGCCAGCAGCCTCGGACAATCCTACACCTTC. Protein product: CASSLGQSYTF.

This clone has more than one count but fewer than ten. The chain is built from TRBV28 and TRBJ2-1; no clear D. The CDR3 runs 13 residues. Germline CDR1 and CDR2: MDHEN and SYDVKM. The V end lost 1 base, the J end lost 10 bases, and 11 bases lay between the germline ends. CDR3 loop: CASSLLGPNEQFF. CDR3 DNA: TGTGCCAGCAGTTTATTAGGTCCCAACGAGCAGTTCTTC.

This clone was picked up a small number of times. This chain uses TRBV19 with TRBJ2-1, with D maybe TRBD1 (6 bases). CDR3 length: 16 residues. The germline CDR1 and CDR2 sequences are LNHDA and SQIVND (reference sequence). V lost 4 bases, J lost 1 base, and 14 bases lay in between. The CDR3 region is CASSRETGLSYNEQFF. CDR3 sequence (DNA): TGTGCCAGTAGTAGGGAGACAGGTCTTTCCTACAATGAGCAGTTCTTC.

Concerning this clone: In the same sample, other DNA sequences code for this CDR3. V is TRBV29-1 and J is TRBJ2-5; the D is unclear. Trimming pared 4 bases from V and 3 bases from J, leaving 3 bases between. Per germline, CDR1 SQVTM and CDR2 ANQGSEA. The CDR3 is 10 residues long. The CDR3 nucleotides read TGCAGCGTTGGGGAAGAGACCCAGTACTTC. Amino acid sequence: CSVGEETQYF.

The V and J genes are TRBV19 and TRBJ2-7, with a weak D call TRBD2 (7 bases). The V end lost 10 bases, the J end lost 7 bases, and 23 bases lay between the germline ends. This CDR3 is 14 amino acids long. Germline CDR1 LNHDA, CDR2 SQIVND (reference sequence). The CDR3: CATTPQGGGLEQYF. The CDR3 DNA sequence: TGTGCCACCACCCCACAGGGAGGGGGGCTGGAGCAGTACTTC.

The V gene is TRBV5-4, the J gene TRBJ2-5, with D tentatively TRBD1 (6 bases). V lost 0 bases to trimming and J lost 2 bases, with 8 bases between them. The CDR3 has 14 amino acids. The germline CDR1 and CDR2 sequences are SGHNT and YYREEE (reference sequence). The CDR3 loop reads CASSLDRVQETQYF. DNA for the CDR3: TGTGCCAGCAGCTTGGACAGGGTTCAAGAGACCCAGTACTTC.

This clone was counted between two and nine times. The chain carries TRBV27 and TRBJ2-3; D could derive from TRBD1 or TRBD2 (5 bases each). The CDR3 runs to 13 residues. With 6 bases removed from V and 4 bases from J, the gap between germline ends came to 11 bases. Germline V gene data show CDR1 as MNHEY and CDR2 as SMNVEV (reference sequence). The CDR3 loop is CASRVGAADTQYF. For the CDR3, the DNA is TGTGCCAGCAGAGTCGGGGCTGCAGATACGCAGTATTTT.

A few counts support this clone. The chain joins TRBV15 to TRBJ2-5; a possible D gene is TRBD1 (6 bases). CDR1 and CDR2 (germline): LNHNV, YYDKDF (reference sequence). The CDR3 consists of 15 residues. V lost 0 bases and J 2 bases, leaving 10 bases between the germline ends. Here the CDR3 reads CATSRDRGTQETQYF. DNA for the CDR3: TGTGCCACCAGCAGAGATAGGGGGACGCAAGAGACCCAGTACTTC.

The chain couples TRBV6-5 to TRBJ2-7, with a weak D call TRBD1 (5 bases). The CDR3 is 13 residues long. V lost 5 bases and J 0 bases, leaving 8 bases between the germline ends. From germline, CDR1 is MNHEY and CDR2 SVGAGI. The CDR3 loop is CASSRQSSYEQYF. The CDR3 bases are TGTGCCAGCAGTCGACAGAGCTCCTACGAGCAGTACTTC.

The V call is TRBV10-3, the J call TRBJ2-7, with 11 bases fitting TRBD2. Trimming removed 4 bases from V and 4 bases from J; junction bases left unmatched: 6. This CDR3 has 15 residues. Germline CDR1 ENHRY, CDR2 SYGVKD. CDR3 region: CAISGLAGGVYEQYV. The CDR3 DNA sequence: TGTGCCATCAGTGGCCTAGCGGGAGGTGTGTACGAGCAGTACGTC.

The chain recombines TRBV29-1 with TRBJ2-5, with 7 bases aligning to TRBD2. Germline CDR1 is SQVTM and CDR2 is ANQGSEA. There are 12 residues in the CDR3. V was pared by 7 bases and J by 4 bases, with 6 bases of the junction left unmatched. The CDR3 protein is CSGRGVRETQYF. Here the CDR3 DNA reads TGCAGCGGTCGGGGGGTCCGAGAGACCCAGTACTTC.

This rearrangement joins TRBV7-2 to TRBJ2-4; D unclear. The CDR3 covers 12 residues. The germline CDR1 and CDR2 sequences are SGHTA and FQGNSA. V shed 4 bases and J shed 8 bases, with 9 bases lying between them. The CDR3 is CASSSVRDIQYF. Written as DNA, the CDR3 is TGTGCCAGCAGCTCGGTCCGTGACATTCAGTACTTC.

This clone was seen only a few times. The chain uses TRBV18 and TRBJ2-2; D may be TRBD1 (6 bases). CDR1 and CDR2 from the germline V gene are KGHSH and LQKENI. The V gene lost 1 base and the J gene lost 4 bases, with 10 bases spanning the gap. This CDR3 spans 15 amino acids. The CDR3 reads CASSPQQGSTGELFF. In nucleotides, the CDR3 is TGTGCCAGCTCACCACAACAGGGAAGCACCGGGGAGCTGTTTTTT.

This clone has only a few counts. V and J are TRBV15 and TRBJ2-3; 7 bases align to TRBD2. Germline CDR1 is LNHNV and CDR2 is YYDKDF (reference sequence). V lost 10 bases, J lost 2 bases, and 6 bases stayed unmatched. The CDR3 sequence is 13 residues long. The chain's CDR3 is CANARDYTDTQYF. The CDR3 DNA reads TGTGCCAACGCTCGGGACTACACAGATACGCAGTATTTT.

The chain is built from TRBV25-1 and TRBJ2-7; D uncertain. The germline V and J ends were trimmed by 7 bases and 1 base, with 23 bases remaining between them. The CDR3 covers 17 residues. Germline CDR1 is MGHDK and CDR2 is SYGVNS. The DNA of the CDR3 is TGTGCCAGCACCTTACGCCTTGGTAGACTCCCGTCCTACGAGCAGTACGTC. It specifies CASTLRLGRLPSYEQYV.

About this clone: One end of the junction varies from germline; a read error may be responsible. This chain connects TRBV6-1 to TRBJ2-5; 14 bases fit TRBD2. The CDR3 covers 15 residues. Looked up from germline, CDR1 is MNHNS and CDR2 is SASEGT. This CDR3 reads CAISGTSGSQETQYF. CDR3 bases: TGTGCCATCAGTGGGACTAGCGGGAGCCAAGAGACCCAGTACTTC.

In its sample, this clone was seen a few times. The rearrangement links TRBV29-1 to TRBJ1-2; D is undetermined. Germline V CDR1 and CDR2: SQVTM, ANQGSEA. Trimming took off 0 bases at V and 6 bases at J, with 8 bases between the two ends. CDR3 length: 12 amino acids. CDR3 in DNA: TGCAGCGTTGAAGATCGGGGAGATGGCTACACCTTC. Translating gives CSVEDRGDGYTF.

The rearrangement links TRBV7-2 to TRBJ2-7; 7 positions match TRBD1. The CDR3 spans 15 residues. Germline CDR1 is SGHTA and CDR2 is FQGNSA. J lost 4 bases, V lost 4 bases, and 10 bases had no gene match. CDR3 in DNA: TGTGCCAGCAGCTCAAGGGACAGTCCTTCTTACGAGCAGTACTTC. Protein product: CASSSRDSPSYEQYF.

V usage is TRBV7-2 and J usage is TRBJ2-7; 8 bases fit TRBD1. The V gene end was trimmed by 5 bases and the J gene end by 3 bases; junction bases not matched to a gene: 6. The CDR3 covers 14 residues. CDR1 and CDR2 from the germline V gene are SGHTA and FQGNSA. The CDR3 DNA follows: TGTGCCAGCAGCCCGCGACAGGGGCGCTACGAGCAGTACGTC. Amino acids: CASSPRQGRYEQYV.

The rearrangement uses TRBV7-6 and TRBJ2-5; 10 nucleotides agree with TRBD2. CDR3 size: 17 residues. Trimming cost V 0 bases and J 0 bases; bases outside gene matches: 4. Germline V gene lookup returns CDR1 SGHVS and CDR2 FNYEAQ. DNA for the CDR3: TGTGCCAGCAGCTTAGCGAGACTAGCGGGCAACCAAGAGACCCAGTACTTC. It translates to CASSLARLAGNQETQYF.

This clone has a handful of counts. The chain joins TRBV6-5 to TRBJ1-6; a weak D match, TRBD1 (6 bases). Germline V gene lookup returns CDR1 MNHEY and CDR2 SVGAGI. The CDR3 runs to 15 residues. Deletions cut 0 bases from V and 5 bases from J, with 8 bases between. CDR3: CASSYSGQHNSPLHF. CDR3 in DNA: TGTGCCAGCAGTTACTCCGGACAGCATAATTCACCCCTCCACTTT.

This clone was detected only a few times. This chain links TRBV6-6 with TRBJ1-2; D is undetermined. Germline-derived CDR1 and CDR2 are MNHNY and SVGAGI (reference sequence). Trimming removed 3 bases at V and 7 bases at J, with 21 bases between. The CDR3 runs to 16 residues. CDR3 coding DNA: TGTGCCAGCAGTTATTCACCAATACGGGCGTCGCCTGGCTACACCTTC. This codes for CASSYSPIRASPGYTF.